This T cell receptor (beta chain) was observed in a study of shared T cell receptors in the human thymus. Sequencing was performed with immunoSEQ multiplex PCR; in TCRdb, only in-frame clones are kept and a portion is missing. The sample has more than 300,000 clones, more than 85% seen once. Trimming cost V 7 bases and J 1 base; bases outside gene matches: 7. The germline V gene encodes CDR1 SQVTM and CDR2 ANQGSEA. The CDR3 has 14 residues. This clonotype was obtained from a human donor. The sample was thymocytes. This chain connects TRBV29-1 to TRBJ1-1; 9 bases align to TRBD1. This chain's CDR3 is CSARQGDGNTEAFF. CDR3 bases: TGCAGCGCTAGACAGGGGGACGGGAACACTGAAGCTTTCTTT.